This T cell receptor beta chain came from a study of T cells in tuberculosis. Here immunoSEQ multiplex PCR was the method, and the copy in TCRdb shows in-frame clones only, minus some. The sample includes fewer than 11,000 clones, over 90% of them seen just once. This clone was counted only a few times. Trimming took off 3 bases at V and 5 bases at J, with 5 bases between the two ends. This CDR3 is 11 amino acids long. Germline V lookup: CDR1 SGHNT, CDR2 YENEEA. The gene calls are TRBV11-3 and TRBJ2-7; a possible D gene is TRBD2 (5 bases). This TCR came from an adult with tuberculosis. Material for sequencing was PBMCs. CDR3 sequence reads: CASSLGDEQYF. The CDR3 nucleotides are TGTGCCAGCAGCTTGGGAGACGAGCAGTACTTC.